A single sample is the source of the 29 T cell receptor beta chains below, sequenced in a study of memory CD4+ T cells and cytomegalovirus serostatus (dated 2019 in TCRdb). A FACSAria II was used to sort memory CD4+ T cells, defined as single viable CD3+CD4+CD8-CD45RO+ cells. Libraries came from the immunoSEQ multiplex PCR assay. Here the immuneACCESS table is served through TCRdb, limited to in-frame sequences with V and J called. Missing clones are a known gap in these copies; in checked studies unresolved V genes cover under half, and the rest lacks a known reason. For this sample there are about 57,000 clones; approximately 79% appear just once. Jointly, the top ten make up 0.82% of the sample. The source material was memory CD4+ T cells from blood. These receptors originate from an adult in good health and CMV-seronegative.

This chain connects TRBV5-4 to TRBJ1-2; weak D call: TRBD1 (5 bases). The V gene's germline CDR1 is SGHNT and CDR2 YYREEE (reference sequence). Trimming took off 0 bases at V and 7 bases at J, with 13 bases between the two ends. The CDR3 has 14 residues. Here the CDR3 DNA reads TGTGCCAGCAGCTTGGAGATAAGGGGTATTGGCTACACCTTC. This encodes CASSLEIRGIGYTF.

DNA of the CDR3: TGTGCCATCAGGCAGACAGGGGAGAACACTGAAGCTTTCTTT. This translates into CAIRQTGENTEAFF. This sequence joins TRBV10-3 and TRBJ1-1, with TRBD1 matching over 8 bases. V was clipped by 6 bases and J by 1 base; unmatched bases: 4. This CDR3 has 14 residues. CDR1 is ENHRY and CDR2 is SYGVKD in the germline V gene.

The chain combines TRBV2 with TRBJ2-5, with D maybe TRBD1 (5 bases). The CDR3 loop spans 15 amino acids. The germline gives CDR1 SNHLY, CDR2 FYNNEI. Trimming stripped 0 bases from V and 5 bases from J, with 13 bases between. CDR3 sequence reads: CASSEANQGLETQYF. As DNA, the CDR3 is TGTGCCAGCAGTGAAGCAAACCAGGGCTTGGAGACCCAGTACTTC. Supplemented by reference TRBV2 and TRBJ2-5, the full variable domain reads EPEVTQTPSHQVTQMGQEVILRCVPISNHLYFYWYRQILGQKVEFLVSFYNNEISEKSEIFDDQFSVERPDGSNFTLKIRSTKLEDSAMYFCASSEANQGLETQYFGPGTRLLVL.

The V gene is TRBV6-6, the J gene TRBJ2-3; possibly TRBD1 or TRBD2 for D (5 bases each). The V end lost 4 bases, the J end lost 11 bases, and 22 bases lay between the germline ends. The CDR3 length is 15 residues. Germline V lookup: CDR1 MNHNY, CDR2 SVGAGI (reference sequence). The CDR3 DNA reads as TGTGCCAGCAGTTTAAAGGGGACGGTTCATTTGGGGCAGTATTTT. Its translation is CASSLKGTVHLGQYF.

This chain joins TRBV18 and TRBJ2-1; the D is unclear. V was shortened by 6 bases and J by 6 bases, with 12 bases between the two germline ends. There are 13 residues in the CDR3. The germline V gene has CDR1 KGHSH and CDR2 LQKENI. The CDR3: CASSQNEVNEQFF. The DNA for the CDR3 is TGTGCCAGCTCTCAAAACGAGGTCAATGAGCAGTTCTTC.

V gene TRBV11-1 combines with J gene TRBJ2-6, with D perhaps TRBD2 (5 bases). The CDR3 runs to 13 residues. CDR1 SGHAT and CDR2 FQDESV come from the germline V gene (reference sequence). V was shortened by 9 bases and J by 3 bases, with 9 bases between the two germline ends. DNA of the CDR3: TGTGCCAGTGGACTTTTTGGGGCCAACGTCCTGACTTTC. Translated, it gives CASGLFGANVLTF. Filled out from reference TRBV11-1 and TRBJ2-6, the complete variable domain reads EAEVAQSPRYKITEKSQAVAFWCDPISGHATLYWYRQILGQGPELLVQFQDESVVDDSQLPKDRFSAERLKGVDSTLKIQPAELGDSAMYLCASGLFGANVLTFGAGSRLTVL.

The V and J genes are TRBV6-5 and TRBJ1-6, with TRBD1 identical over 9 bases. After removal of 0 bases from V and 6 bases from J, the junction contained 3 bases not matched to a gene. The CDR3 has 16 residues. Per the germline V gene, CDR1 is MNHEY and CDR2 is SVGAGI. The CDR3 here is CASSYSAGQGNSPLHF. The CDR3 nucleotides read TGTGCCAGCAGTTACTCGGCGGGACAGGGTAATTCACCCCTCCACTTT.

The gene calls are TRBV6-6 and TRBJ1-5; 8 bases fit TRBD1. The CDR3 runs to 13 residues. Germline loops: CDR1 MNHNY, CDR2 SVGAGI (reference sequence). The trim removed 10 bases at V and 6 bases at J, leaving 8 bases unmatched. The CDR3 loop reads CATSDRASQPQHF. The CDR3 DNA sequence: TGTGCCACCTCGGACAGGGCCAGTCAGCCCCAGCATTTT.

The J gene is TRBJ2-1, the V gene TRBV6-6; D gene uncertain. Germline V gives CDR1 MNHNY, CDR2 SVGAGI (reference sequence). The length of the CDR3 is 13 residues. V lost 2 bases, J lost 9 bases, and 11 bases lay in between. CDR3 sequence reads: CASSYDSSAEQFF. DNA of the CDR3: TGTGCCAGCAGTTACGACTCATCTGCTGAGCAGTTCTTC.

V is TRBV5-1 and J is TRBJ1-2; D might be TRBD1 (5 bases). CDR3 length: 14 amino acids. Germline V gene sequence: CDR1 SGHRS, CDR2 YFSETQ. The germline V and J ends were trimmed by 4 bases and 3 bases, with 13 bases remaining between them. The CDR3 sequence: CASSPQGGYYGYTF. The DNA of the CDR3 is TGCGCCAGCAGCCCTCAGGGAGGCTACTATGGCTACACCTTC. The variable domain in full, with the rest retrieved from reference TRBV5-1 and TRBJ1-2, is KAGVTQTPRYLIKTRGQQVTLSCSPISGHRSVSWYQQTPGQGLQFLFEYFSETQRNKGNFPGRFSGRQFSNSRSEMNVSTLELGDSALYLCASSPQGGYYGYTFGSGTRLTVV.

The chain joins TRBV5-5 to TRBJ2-4; D is unresolved. V lost 0 bases and J lost 1, with 11 bases in between. The CDR3 contains 16 residues. Per the germline V gene, CDR1 is SGHKS and CDR2 is YYEKEE (reference sequence). The CDR3 sequence: CASSLAGLGAKNIQYF. The CDR3 nucleotides read TGTGCCAGCAGCTTGGCTGGGCTGGGGGCCAAAAACATTCAGTACTTC.

This clone is classed as medium-sized (0.01 to 0.1%). This chain connects TRBV7-9 to TRBJ2-1, with 8 bases fitting TRBD1. The CDR3 has 14 residues. Trimming cost V 5 bases and J 4 bases; bases outside gene matches: 4. CDR1 and CDR2 from the germline V gene are SEHNR and FQNEAQ (reference sequence). Written as DNA, the CDR3 is TGTGCCAGCAGCGAGGGACAGGTTTACAATGAGCAGTTCTTC. This encodes CASSEGQVYNEQFF.

The rearrangement links TRBV7-2 to TRBJ2-3, with D perhaps matching TRBD1 (7 bases). The V end was cut by 5 bases, the J end by 4 bases, with 13 bases between. This CDR3 region has 14 residues. Germline V CDR1 and CDR2: SGHTA, FQGNSA. The CDR3 DNA reads TGTGCCAGCAGCAGGGGGCGGGACGCAGATACGCAGTATTTT. This sequence encodes CASSRGRDADTQYF.

The table lists this clone with a few counts. The chain recombines TRBV29-1 with TRBJ1-3; D unresolved. V lost 1 base to trimming and J lost 4 bases, with 5 bases between them. This CDR3 contains 12 residues. Germline CDR1 reads SQVTM; CDR2 reads ANQGSEA. This CDR3 reads CSVEAPGNTIYF. DNA for the CDR3: TGCAGCGTTGAAGCCCCCGGAAACACCATATATTTT.

The chain joins TRBV19 to TRBJ1-2, with no clear D. V was clipped by 3 bases and J by 4 bases, with 15 bases between them. This CDR3 comprises 15 residues. Germline CDR1 LNHDA, CDR2 SQIVND (reference sequence). The CDR3 sequence is CASSISFAGSYGYTF. CDR3 DNA: TGTGCCAGTAGTATCAGTTTCGCCGGATCCTATGGCTACACCTTC. Full variable domain (remainder filled in from reference TRBV19 and TRBJ1-2): DGGITQSPKYLFRKEGQNVTLSCEQNLNHDAMYWYRQDPGQGLRLIYYSQIVNDFQKGDIAEGYSVSREKKESFPLTVTSAQKNPTAFYLCASSISFAGSYGYTFGSGTRLTVV.

Concerning this clone itself: Other DNA sequences from this sample encode an identical CDR3 as well. The chain employs TRBV2 and TRBJ2-7; D remains ambiguous. CDR1 and CDR2 from the germline V gene are SNHLY and FYNNEI. V lost 4 bases and J lost 5, with 6 bases in between. The CDR3 contains 11 residues. For the CDR3, the DNA is TGTGCCAGCAGTGTTCGAGACGAGCAGTACTTC. Residues: CASSVRDEQYF.

The V and J genes are TRBV7-9 and TRBJ2-2; D gene ambiguous. The V end lost 5 bases, the J end lost 5 bases, and 6 bases lay between the germline ends. The CDR3 is 12 residues long. The V gene's germline CDR1 is SEHNR and CDR2 FQNEAQ (reference sequence). The CDR3 reads CASSPMTGELFF. The CDR3 DNA is TGTGCCAGCAGCCCAATGACCGGGGAGCTGTTTTTT.

This chain joins TRBV7-2 and TRBJ2-2, with D maybe TRBD2 (7 bases). Between the trimmed V and J ends, which lost 5 bases and 6 bases, there was a span of 13 bases. Germline assignment: CDR1 SGHTA and CDR2 FQGNSA. The CDR3 covers 14 residues. The CDR3, as DNA: TGTGCCAGCAGCCGCCCGGGGGGCCCCGGGGAGCTGTTTTTT. Translating gives CASSRPGGPGELFF.

The gene calls are TRBV28 and TRBJ1-4; TRBD1 agrees at 8 bases. The germline V gene has CDR1 MDHEN and CDR2 SYDVKM. This CDR3 has 15 residues. The V segment lost 5 bases and the J segment 7 bases; nucleotides outside the gene matches: 9. The CDR3 DNA follows: TGTGCCAGCAGTGGTGAGACAGGGGTGGCTGAAAAACTGTTTTTT. The encoded protein is CASSGETGVAEKLFF.

This clone was seen only once. The chain carries TRBV14 and TRBJ2-7; no reliable D call. This CDR3 region has 13 residues. The V end was cut by 0 bases, the J end by 9 bases, with 12 bases between. Germline CDR1 and CDR2: SGHDN and FVKESK. CDR3 in amino acids: CASSQEIRAMQYF. CDR3 nucleotides: TGTGCCAGCAGCCAAGAAATCCGGGCCATGCAGTACTTC. Based on the CDR3 plus reference TRBV14 and TRBJ2-7, the full variable domain is EAGVTQFPSHSVIEKGQTVTLRCDPISGHDNLYWYRRVMGKEIKFLLHFVKESKQDESGMPNNRFLAERTGGTYSTLKVQPAELEDSGVYFCASSQEIRAMQYFGPGTRLTVT.

V usage is TRBV6-1 and J usage is TRBJ1-1, with 8 bases identical to TRBD1. V shed 8 bases, J shed 8 bases, and the junction held 13 bases outside the gene matches. The CDR3 consists of 14 residues. Germline V gene lookup returns CDR1 MNHNS and CDR2 SASEGT. The CDR3 sequence is CASGPGQVPPEAFF. The CDR3 coding sequence is TGTGCCAGCGGACCGGGACAGGTTCCTCCCGAAGCTTTCTTT.

The rearrangement joins TRBV5-1 to TRBJ1-5; possible D gene TRBD1, 5 bases. Trimming removed 2 bases from V and 6 bases from J, with 18 bases in between. This CDR3 comprises 16 residues. Germline values: CDR1 SGHRS, CDR2 YFSETQ. CDR3 in amino acids: CASSLSGGGGGQPQHF. For the CDR3, the DNA is TGCGCCAGCAGCTTATCGGGTGGCGGGGGGGGTCAGCCCCAGCATTTT. The variable domain in full, completed from reference TRBV5-1 and TRBJ1-5, reads KAGVTQTPRYLIKTRGQQVTLSCSPISGHRSVSWYQQTPGQGLQFLFEYFSETQRNKGNFPGRFSGRQFSNSRSEMNVSTLELGDSALYLCASSLSGGGGGQPQHFGDGTRLSIL.

This clone was observed a single time. This rearrangement joins TRBV18 to TRBJ2-2, with D possibly TRBD1 on 6 matching bases. Trimming shortened V by 4 bases and J by 6 bases, and 15 bases separated the two germline ends. Germline V gene sequence: CDR1 KGHSH, CDR2 LQKENI. CDR3 length: 15 residues. The CDR3 reads CASSRNRETPGELFF. Here the CDR3 DNA reads TGTGCCAGCTCACGGAACAGGGAGACCCCCGGGGAGCTGTTTTTT.

This chain uses TRBV5-6 with TRBJ1-1; 8 nucleotides align to TRBD1. J was trimmed by 9 bases and V by 4 bases; bases with no gene match: 5. This CDR3 is built from 12 residues. Germline V gives CDR1 SGHDT, CDR2 YYEEEE. For the CDR3, the DNA is TGTGCCAGCAGCCTGGACAGGGAAAAAGCTTTCTTT. Translation: CASSLDREKAFF.

The gene calls are TRBV7-2 and TRBJ2-1; weak D call: TRBD2 (6 bases). The CDR3 is made up of 15 amino acids. The germline CDR1 and CDR2 sequences are SGHTA and FQGNSA. The V gene lost 4 bases and the J gene lost 8 bases, with 18 bases spanning the gap. The CDR3 region is CASSWGGGVSDEQFF. Written as DNA, the CDR3 is TGTGCCAGCAGCTGGGGTGGCGGGGTGAGCGATGAGCAGTTCTTC.

This clone appeared once. V gene TRBV19 combines with J gene TRBJ1-5; TRBD1 agrees at 7 bases. Germline assignment: CDR1 LNHDA and CDR2 SQIVND (reference sequence). CDR3 length: 14 residues. Germline trimming cut 6 bases from V and 7 bases from J; bases unmatched to any gene: 9. CDR3 amino acids: CASSTQGLRQPQHF. The CDR3 DNA sequence: TGTGCCAGTAGCACACAGGGGCTACGGCAGCCCCAGCATTTT.

This clone was observed a handful of times. The rearrangement uses TRBV4-1 and TRBJ2-5; 8 bases agree with TRBD2. V was pared by 4 bases and J by 11 bases, with 3 bases of the junction left unmatched. Looked up from germline, CDR1 is MGHRA and CDR2 is YSYEKL. This CDR3 is 11 amino acids long. For the CDR3, the DNA is TGCGCCAGCAGCCTTCCGGGAGGGCAGTACTTC. It translates to CASSLPGGQYF.

The rearrangement uses TRBV5-1 and TRBJ2-7; D is perhaps TRBD1 or TRBD2 (5 bases each). The CDR3 has 14 amino acids. The ends were cut back, 7 bases at V and 1 base at J, with 15 bases in the middle. The germline CDR1 and CDR2 sequences are SGHRS and YFSETQ. The CDR3 reads CASERGGGSYEQYF. CDR3 DNA: TGCGCCAGCGAAAGAGGTGGGGGATCCTACGAGCAGTACTTC.

The V and J genes are TRBV7-2 and TRBJ2-2; the match to TRBD2 covers 8 bases. Germline values: CDR1 SGHTA, CDR2 FQGNSA. This CDR3 has 14 amino acids. V dropped 8 bases and J dropped 3; count of bases not matched to a gene: 5. The DNA of the CDR3 is TGTGCCAGCGCCCCGACTAGCGACACCGGGGAGCTGTTTTTT. It specifies CASAPTSDTGELFF.